A selection of T cell receptor beta chains follows, all from one sample in a study of T cell therapy after organ transplantation. TCRdb keeps only in-frame clones here, not all; method: immunoSEQ multiplex PCR. The data show 50,000 or so clones, around 93% seen once. The antigens for these receptors are not known. The sample here was CD8+ T cells from blood, taken before autologous CMV-specific T cell therapy. These receptors were taken from a human patient who had received a solid organ transplant and had CMV disease. CDR3s include the opening cysteine and the closing phenylalanine or tryptophan. A D gene is named only where the DNA matches it firmly. Clone size, where shown, is once, few, many, or a class for clones that have expanded.

J,D,V,size,DNA,CDR3
TRBJ1-3,.,TRBV25-1,.,TGTGCCAGCAGTGAGGGACGCGGCCTCCGCCCCGGCACCATATATTTT,CASSEGRGLRPGTIYF
TRBJ2-5,.,TRBV9,.,TGTGCCAGCAGCGTAGCTACAGGCGGGTACCAAGAGACCCAGTACTTC,CASSVATGGYQETQYF
TRBJ2-5,TRBD1,TRBV4-1,.,TGCGCCAGCAGCCACCCAAAGGGACAGGGGGAGGAGACCCAGTACTTC,CASSHPKGQGEETQYF
TRBJ2-3,.,TRBV28,once,TGTGCCAGCAGTTTTGGTCCAGATACGCAGTATTTT,CASSFGPDTQYF
TRBJ2-1,TRBD1,TRBV14,.,TGTGCCAGCAGCTTACCCGCCGGGACAGGGTATTGGAATGAGCAGTTCTTC,CASSLPAGTGYWNEQFF
TRBJ1-1,.,TRBV9,few,TGTGCCAGCAGCGTAGGATTTCGGGACATGAACACTGAAGCTTTCTTT,CASSVGFRDMNTEAFF
TRBJ1-5,.,TRBV4-1,.,TGCGCCAGCAGCCACCCCGGGGCAGGTCAGCCCCAGCATTTT,CASSHPGAGQPQHF
TRBJ1-1,.,TRBV2,.,TGTGCCAGCAGTGAAGTTGGGAGGAACACTGAAGCTTTCTTT,CASSEVGRNTEAFF
TRBJ2-3,.,TRBV6-5,.,TGTGCCAGCAGTTCGCTAAGGGGGGATACGCAGTATTTT,CASSSLRGDTQYF
TRBJ1-1,.,TRBV7-6,.,TGTGCCAGCAGCCTTTATGGGGGCGAGGGGAAGTCTGAAGCTTTCTTT,CASSLYGGEGKSEAFF
TRBJ2-7,TRBD1,TRBV19,once,TGTGCCAGTAGTATCGGGGACAGGAACTCCTACGAGCAGTACTTC,CASSIGDRNSYEQYF
TRBJ2-5,.,TRBV9,.,TGTGCCAGCAGCGTAGAGTACTCAGAGACCCAGTACTTC,CASSVEYSETQYF
TRBJ2-7,TRBD2,TRBV27,.,TGTGCCAGCAGTTATACTAGCGGCGGTTACGAGCAGTACTTC,CASSYTSGGYEQYF
TRBJ1-2,.,TRBV6-5,.,TGTGCCAGCAGTTACTCGGGTGATGGCTACACCTTC,CASSYSGDGYTF
TRBJ1-1,.,TRBV5-5,.,TGTGCCAGCAGCCAAGAACGGACATTGAACACTGAAGCTTTCTTT,CASSQERTLNTEAFF
TRBJ2-3,TRBD2,TRBV7-9,.,TGTGCCAGCAGCCCATGGACTAGCGGGGGCACAGGTACGCAGTATTTT,CASSPWTSGGTGTQYF
TRBJ2-7,.,TRBV6-5,.,TGTGCCAGCAGGGACCACAGGGCACCTTACGAGCAGTACTTC,CASRDHRAPYEQYF
TRBJ1-2,.,TRBV7-6,.,TGTGCCAGCAGCTTAGCCCCGAACTATGGCTACACCTTC,CASSLAPNYGYTF
TRBJ1-2,.,TRBV27,.,TGTGCCAGCCGCCCAGGTTCTCGCAACTATGGCTACACCTTC,CASRPGSRNYGYTF
TRBJ1-4,.,TRBV5-1,.,TGCGCCAGCAGCCCGATACAGGAACCAACTAATGAAAAACTGTTTTTT,CASSPIQEPTNEKLFF
TRBJ2-7,TRBD2,TRBV14,once,TGTGCCAGCAGCTGGACTAGCGGCGCCTACGAGCAGTACTTC,CASSWTSGAYEQYF
TRBJ2-7,TRBD1,TRBV4-1,.,TGCGCCAGCAGCCAGTATCCGGGACAGGGGGCCTACGAGCAGTACTTC,CASSQYPGQGAYEQYF
TRBJ2-5,.,TRBV7-8,.,TGTGCCAGCAGCTACCGGCAGTGGGGCCGTCAAGAGACCCAGTACTTC,CASSYRQWGRQETQYF
TRBJ2-2,.,TRBV29-1,.,TGCAGCGTTGAAGCAGGACGGGGGTTGAACACCGGGGAGCTGTTTTTT,CSVEAGRGLNTGELFF
TRBJ1-1,.,TRBV5-8,.,TGTGCCAGCATCCGACCCAGGGTGTGGGACACTGAAGCTTTCTTT,CASIRPRVWDTEAFF
TRBJ1-4,TRBD1,TRBV9,once,TGTGCCAGCAGCGTAGGACAGGGGGCAGGCGAAAAACTGTTTTTT,CASSVGQGAGEKLFF
TRBJ2-3,.,TRBV5-1,.,TGCGCCAGCAGCTCCGGACAGCCGCGGGATACGCAGTATTTT,CASSSGQPRDTQYF
TRBJ2-1,.,TRBV7-7,.,TGTGCTAGCAGCCCCACCGGGACCATATACAATGAGCAGTTCTTC,CASSPTGTIYNEQFF
TRBJ1-3,.,TRBV6-1,.,TGTGCCAGCAGTGAATGGTGGGGCTCCGGAAACACCATATATTTT,CASSEWWGSGNTIYF
TRBJ2-1,.,TRBV7-9,.,TGTGCCAGCAGTCCAGAGGGAAATGAGCAGTTCTTC,CASSPEGNEQFF
TRBJ2-5,.,TRBV13,.,TGTGCCAGCAGCTTAGGGTGGCGGGCCCAAGAGACCCAGTACTTC,CASSLGWRAQETQYF
TRBJ2-2,TRBD2,TRBV25-1,.,TGTGCCAGCTCCTTAGCGGGACGGACCGGGGAGCTGTTTTTT,CASSLAGRTGELFF
TRBJ2-7,TRBD2,TRBV7-9,.,TGTGCCAGCAGCTCACCCGCTAGCGGGAAAAACTCCTACGAGCAGTACTTC,CASSSPASGKNSYEQYF
TRBJ2-3,.,TRBV27,.,TGTGCCAGCAGCATCCTAAGCACAGATACGCAGTATTTT,CASSILSTDTQYF
TRBJ2-7,.,TRBV11-2,.,TGTGCCAGCAGCTTAGGGGCCTCCTACGAGCAGTACTTC,CASSLGASYEQYF
TRBJ2-1,TRBD2,TRBV5-4,.,TGTGCCAGCAGCTTGGGGACTAGTCTCTATGAGCAGTTCTTC,CASSLGTSLYEQFF
TRBJ2-7,TRBD2,TRBV10-2,.,TGCGCCAGCAGTGGTAGCGGGGAAGGGAACTACGAGCAGTACTTC,CASSGSGEGNYEQYF
TRBJ1-5,.,TRBV4-1,.,TGCGCCAGCAGGCCAAGTATCACTACTGGGCATCAGCCCCAGCATTTT,CASRPSITTGHQPQHF
TRBJ2-3,.,TRBV9,.,TGTGCCAGCAGCAAAGGGGTGGCGGCTAGCACAGATACGCAGTATTTT,CASSKGVAASTDTQYF
TRBJ1-1,.,TRBV9,.,TGTGCCAGCAGCGTAGGGGAGACTGAAGCTTTCTTT,CASSVGETEAFF
TRBJ2-7,.,TRBV27,.,TGTGCCAGCAGTTCCTCCTCCTACGAGCAGTACTTC,CASSSSSYEQYF
TRBJ2-7,.,TRBV7-8,.,TGTGCCAGCAGCTTATTTTCCTACGAGCAGTACTTC,CASSLFSYEQYF
TRBJ1-4,TRBD1,TRBV25-1,.,TGTGCCAGCAGTGGGGGACAGATTTCAACTAATGAAAAACTGTTTTTT,CASSGGQISTNEKLFF
TRBJ2-7,.,TRBV5-8,.,TGTGCCAGCAGCTCTATAGATGTCGGCTACGAGCAGTACTTC,CASSSIDVGYEQYF
TRBJ1-2,TRBD1,TRBV7-8,.,TGTGCCAGCAGCCCATCGACAGGGCCGGGGGGCTACACCTTC,CASSPSTGPGGYTF